Each of the 6 T cell receptor beta chains below was sequenced from the same sample in a study of blood T cell repertoires in COVID-19. This table comes from immunoSEQ multiplex PCR, and its TCRdb copy is limited to in-frame clones, with some not included. The sample carries around 140,000 clones, 84% recorded once. Sequenced material: PBMCs or T cells enriched from blood (not recorded which). Receptors originate from a man aged 50-60 years in a cohort exposed to, infected with or recovered from COVID-19 (not recorded which).

This clone appeared a single time. The rearrangement joins TRBV5-1 to TRBJ2-1, with D perhaps TRBD1 (6 bases). V was shortened by 0 bases and J by 2 bases, with 12 bases between the two germline ends. Germline CDR1 SGHRS, CDR2 YFSETQ. The CDR3 length is 16 residues. This CDR3 is CASSLAEGQPYNEQFF. DNA of the CDR3: TGCGCCAGCAGCTTGGCAGAGGGACAACCCTACAATGAGCAGTTCTTC.

The chain uses TRBV5-1 and TRBJ2-5; the match to TRBD2 covers 7 bases. The CDR3 covers 14 residues. Per germline, CDR1 SGHRS and CDR2 YFSETQ. Trimming at V came to 2 bases and at J to 2 bases, leaving 3 bases not matched to a gene. CDR3 coding DNA: TGCGCCAGCAGCTTTCTAGCGGTACAAGAGACCCAGTACTTC. This translates into CASSFLAVQETQYF. Filled out from reference TRBV5-1 and TRBJ2-5, the complete variable domain reads KAGVTQTPRYLIKTRGQQVTLSCSPISGHRSVSWYQQTPGQGLQFLFEYFSETQRNKGNFPGRFSGRQFSNSRSEMNVSTLELGDSALYLCASSFLAVQETQYFGPGTRLLVL.

This clone was counted only a few times. The chain uses TRBV19 and TRBJ1-1; 7 positions match TRBD1. The CDR3 is 16 amino acids. Germline-derived CDR1 and CDR2 are LNHDA and SQIVND (reference sequence). J was trimmed by 0 bases and V by 5 bases; bases with no gene match: 9. CDR3 sequence reads: CASSRDSFYMNTEAFF. The CDR3 coding sequence is TGTGCCAGTAGTCGGGACAGCTTCTACATGAACACTGAAGCTTTCTTT.

With respect to this clone: Other nucleotide sequences in the sample specify the same CDR3. The chain couples TRBV6-1 to TRBJ1-5, with 8 bases fitting TRBD1. The CDR3 consists of 16 residues. V gave up 4 bases and J gave up 1 base; unmatched junction bases: 6. Per germline, CDR1 MNHNS and CDR2 SASEGT. This CDR3 reads CASSAPGTGSNQPQHF. In DNA, the CDR3 is TGTGCCAGCAGTGCACCAGGGACAGGAAGCAATCAGCCCCAGCATTTT.

The J gene is TRBJ2-7, the V gene TRBV9; a weak D match, TRBD1 (7 bases). Germline V gene data show CDR1 as SGDLS and CDR2 as YYNGEE. The CDR3 has 15 amino acids. Trimming shortened V by 0 bases and J by 3 bases, and 13 bases separated the two germline ends. The CDR3 reads CASSVGAGGYYEQYF. The CDR3 DNA sequence: TGTGCCAGCAGCGTAGGGGCAGGGGGGTACTACGAGCAGTACTTC.

The CDR3, as DNA: TGTGCCAGCAGCCGGTACACAGATACGCAGTATTTT. It yields the protein CASSRYTDTQYF. The chain carries TRBV7-8 and TRBJ2-3; no clear D gene. Germline V gives CDR1 SGHVS, CDR2 FQNEAQ. The V end was cut by 5 bases, the J end by 2 bases, with 5 bases between. The CDR3 loop spans 12 amino acids.